The 25 T cell receptor beta chains below all came from one sample that was sequenced in a study of monozygotic twins with inflammatory bowel disease (dated by TCRdb to the late 2010s). The method behind the library was 5' RACE. Instrument on record: Illumina HiSeq 2500. Once TCRdb had reprocessed the reads, it stored one entry per CDR3 protein sequence and supplied no DNA. The table for this sample records tens of thousands of distinct CDR3 sequences. The ten largest account for 6% to 9.5% of the sample. The sample taken for sequencing was blood. These receptors all stem from a human donor with ulcerative colitis or Crohn's disease, or a healthy co-twin of an affected twin (not recorded which).

The chain is built from TRBV20-1 and TRBJ1-5. The germline CDR1 and CDR2 sequences are DFQATT and SNEGSKA (reference sequence). The CDR3 runs 14 residues. The CDR3: CSASLGRLGEPQHF.

The J gene is TRBJ1-1, the V gene TRBV6-5; no DNA is available, so the TRBD1 call from TCRdb remains unchecked. CDR1 and CDR2 (germline): MNHEY, SVGAGI. The CDR3 sequence is 15 residues long. CDR3 in amino acids: CASSYGAGMNTEAFF.

The chain uses TRBV20-1 and TRBJ1-2; with no DNA, the TCRdb D assignment of TRBD1 cannot be verified. The germline gives CDR1 DFQATT, CDR2 SNEGSKA (reference sequence). This CDR3 contains 14 residues. This CDR3 reads CSASPSPYGLGYTF.

This chain uses TRBV12-3 or TRBV12-4 with TRBJ2-7; the TCRdb D gene call, TRBD1, has no DNA to confirm it. The CDR3 is made up of 14 amino acids. The CDR3: CASTQTEISYEQYF.

This CDR3 reads CASSFTSGYTGELFF. V gene TRBV5-1 combines with J gene TRBJ2-2; there is no DNA to check the TCRdb D call of TRBD2. CDR1 and CDR2 from the germline V gene are SGHRS and YFSETQ. This CDR3 spans 15 amino acids.

This chain connects TRBV7-9 to TRBJ2-5; TCRdb lists TRBD1, though no DNA is available to test this call. The CDR3 has 14 residues. Germline loops: CDR1 SEHNR, CDR2 FQNEAQ (reference sequence). The CDR3 sequence is CASSPTGGGETQYF.

The chain has TRBV6-2 or TRBV6-3 and TRBJ2-2; lacking DNA, the TRBD2 call made by TCRdb goes unchecked. Germline loops: CDR1 MNHEY, CDR2 SVGEGT. There are 15 residues in the CDR3. CDR3 region: CASSIGLAGTGELFF.

The chain recombines TRBV2 with TRBJ2-1; with no DNA, the TCRdb D assignment of TRBD2 cannot be verified. CDR1 is SNHLY and CDR2 is FYNNEI in the germline V gene. There are 14 residues in the CDR3. CDR3 in amino acids: CASSGLAGDNEQFF.

This rearrangement joins TRBV3-1 to TRBJ2-5. CDR3 size: 15 residues. Germline lookup yields CDR1 LGHDT and CDR2 YNNKEL (reference sequence). The CDR3 loop is CASSQDLSAGMAQYF.

This chain links TRBV5-1 with TRBJ2-7; no DNA is available, so the TRBD1 call from TCRdb remains unchecked. CDR1 SGHRS and CDR2 YFSETQ come from the germline V gene. This CDR3 comprises 16 residues. The CDR3 protein is CASSPDRESIPYEQYF.

The chain is built from TRBV7-6 and TRBJ2-5; TCRdb selects TRBD2, and the lack of DNA leaves this call unchecked. Germline values: CDR1 SGHVS, CDR2 FNYEAQ. CDR3 size: 15 residues. CDR3 in amino acids: CASSLMSGEDETQYF.

This rearrangement joins TRBV12-3 or TRBV12-4 to TRBJ2-3. The CDR3 runs 13 residues. This CDR3 is CASSLVLGRTQYF.

The chain recombines TRBV20-1 with TRBJ2-2; the TCRdb call, TRBD2, lacks DNA for checking. From germline, CDR1 is DFQATT and CDR2 SNEGSKA (reference sequence). This CDR3 region has 17 residues. The CDR3 reads CSARRLAGVSNTGELFF.

This rearrangement joins TRBV7-9 to TRBJ2-3; TCRdb's D call, TRBD1, is unchecked because there is no DNA. The CDR3 is made up of 17 amino acids. CDR1 SEHNR and CDR2 FQNEAQ come from the germline V gene (reference sequence). This chain's CDR3 is CATRQAFLGISSGTQYF.

The CDR3: CASSLGLGNEKLFF. The chain recombines TRBV7-9 with TRBJ1-4. Germline lookup yields CDR1 SEHNR and CDR2 FQNEAQ (reference sequence). The CDR3 length is 14 residues.

V is TRBV20-1 and J is TRBJ2-1; TCRdb indicates TRBD2, and absent DNA this call remains unverified. The CDR3 loop spans 15 amino acids. The V gene's germline CDR1 is DFQATT and CDR2 SNEGSKA (reference sequence). The CDR3 protein is CSARDPDNANNEQFF.

The chain employs TRBV7-2 and TRBJ1-3. CDR1 and CDR2 (germline): SGHTA, FQGNSA. The CDR3 sequence is 13 residues long. The CDR3 loop is CASSLRGGNTIYF.

The chain links TRBV19 to TRBJ2-3; TCRdb calls TRBD1, which cannot be checked without DNA. CDR1 and CDR2 from the germline V gene are LNHDA and SQIVND (reference sequence). The CDR3 loop spans 15 amino acids. The chain's CDR3 is CASSIGQGASDTQYF.

The chain links TRBV9 to TRBJ2-3; TCRdb names TRBD1, which stays unverified in the absence of DNA. CDR1 is SGDLS and CDR2 is YYNGEE in the germline V gene. CDR3 length: 15 amino acids. The CDR3 region is CASSVEAGDTDTQYF.

This chain joins TRBV20-1 and TRBJ2-3; TCRdb calls TRBD1, which cannot be checked without DNA. The CDR3 runs to 14 residues. Germline V gene data show CDR1 as DFQATT and CDR2 as SNEGSKA (reference sequence). CDR3 residues: CSARVDTTTDTQYF.

This rearrangement joins TRBV19 to TRBJ1-1. Germline V gives CDR1 LNHDA, CDR2 SQIVND (reference sequence). The CDR3 length is 13 residues. CDR3 loop: CASSISVNTEAFF.

The chain carries TRBV5-6 and TRBJ2-1; checking the TCRdb D call of TRBD1 is not possible without DNA. Germline V lookup: CDR1 SGHDT, CDR2 YYEEEE. The CDR3 extends over 14 amino acids. The chain's CDR3 is CASSFGTVYNEQFF.

The CDR3 region is CASSGNWGGETQYF. This rearrangement joins TRBV6-1 to TRBJ2-5. The CDR3 sequence is 14 residues long. The V gene's germline CDR1 is MNHNS and CDR2 SASEGT.

This chain connects TRBV18 to TRBJ2-5. Germline CDR1 reads KGHSH; CDR2 reads LQKENI. This CDR3 spans 13 amino acids. The CDR3 sequence: CASSPRNGETQYF.

The J gene is TRBJ1-1, the V gene TRBV7-9. Germline assignment: CDR1 SEHNR and CDR2 FQNEAQ (reference sequence). The CDR3 totals 13 residues. The CDR3 region is CASSSTMNTEAFF.